The 19 T cell receptor beta chains below all came from one sample that was sequenced in a study of response to subunit inactivated influenza vaccine. A single record per CDR3 protein comes from TCRdb applying MiXCR to the RT-PCR reads. This sample has fewer than 750,000 distinct CDR3 sequences, with about 15% found just once. This specimen was PBMCs from blood, taken approximately 13 days after vaccination. These receptors were collected from a man over 45 who received an inactivated influenza vaccine.

This clonotype was detected only once. The chain carries TRBV7-9 and TRBJ1-4; the D gene is possibly TRBD1 (6 bases). CDR3 length: 15 residues. CDR1 and CDR2 from the germline V gene are SEHNR and FQNEAQ (reference sequence). Trimming cost V 2 bases and J 5 bases, with 12 bases left between them. The DNA of the CDR3 is TGTGCCAGCAGCTTATCGACAGGCCCGAATGAAAAACTGTTTTTT. This translates into CASSLSTGPNEKLFF.

This clonotype was recorded a few times. This chain links TRBV5-1 with TRBJ1-4; 7 positions agree with TRBD1. V lost 4 bases and J lost 7; bases outside the gene matches: 13. The V gene's germline CDR1 is SGHRS and CDR2 YFSETQ. The CDR3 sequence is 16 residues long. This CDR3 reads CASSVGTAARGEKLFF. The CDR3 nucleotides are TGCGCCAGCAGCGTCGGGACAGCCGCCCGGGGTGAAAAACTGTTTTTT.

The genes are TRBV2 and TRBJ2-3, with no clear D. CDR1 SNHLY and CDR2 FYNNEI come from the germline V gene. This CDR3 spans 13 amino acids. V dropped 7 bases and J dropped 10 bases, with 18 bases sitting between them. CDR3 sequence reads: CASNGPGRFAQYF. Written as DNA, the CDR3 is TGTGCCAGCAACGGGCCTGGGCGGTTCGCGCAGTATTTT.

The chain links TRBV7-2 to TRBJ2-7, with unresolved D. V lost 0 bases and J 1 base, leaving 10 bases between the germline ends. The germline CDR1 and CDR2 sequences are SGHTA and FQGNSA. CDR3 length equals 15 residues. The CDR3, as DNA: TGTGCCAGCAGCTTAGCGGGAACCGAGTCCTACGAGCAGTACTTC. Its protein product is CASSLAGTESYEQYF.

Only a few counts were recorded for this clonotype. The chain combines TRBV27 with TRBJ1-1; tentatively, D is TRBD1 (5 bases). The V end lost 3 bases, the J end lost 4 bases, and 9 bases lay between the germline ends. This CDR3 contains 13 residues. Germline-derived CDR1 and CDR2 are MNHEY and SMNVEV (reference sequence). In DNA, the CDR3 is TGTGCCAGCAGTTTTTTTGGGACCACTGAAGCTTTCTTT. Amino acids: CASSFFGTTEAFF.

This sequence joins TRBV12-3 or TRBV12-4 and TRBJ2-3; 7 bases line up with TRBD1. J gave up 0 bases and V 6 bases, and 12 bases lay outside the gene matches. This CDR3 has 17 amino acids. The chain's CDR3 is CASSFFGQARSTDTQYF. The CDR3 DNA follows: TGTGCCAGCAGCTTCTTCGGACAGGCACGAAGCACAGATACGCAGTATTTT.

This clonotype was recorded at least ten times. This rearrangement joins TRBV27 to TRBJ2-7; 8 nucleotides line up with TRBD1. The germline CDR1 and CDR2 sequences are MNHEY and SMNVEV (reference sequence). This CDR3 is 12 amino acids long. With 5 bases clipped from V and 6 bases from J, the junction kept 3 bases outside the gene matches. The CDR3, as DNA: TGTGCCAGCAGTCTCGGGACAGGCGAGCAGTACTTC. This translates into CASSLGTGEQYF.

This clonotype appeared a few times. J is TRBJ2-7 and V is TRBV11-2, with D unresolved. CDR3 length equals 14 residues. Germline CDR1 and CDR2: SGHAT and FQNNGV. Between the trimmed V and J ends, which lost 2 bases and 0 bases, there was a span of 8 bases. The CDR3 DNA is TGTGCCAGCAGCTTACAACTGAGCTCCTACGAGCAGTACTTC. Its translation: CASSLQLSSYEQYF.

This clonotype was seen more than once but under ten times. The chain employs TRBV5-1 and TRBJ2-7; either TRBD1 or TRBD2 may supply D (5 bases each). The V end lost 4 bases, the J end lost 6 bases, and 14 bases lay between the germline ends. The CDR3 runs to 13 residues. CDR1 is SGHRS, CDR2 YFSETQ, per germline. CDR3 sequence: CASSRDGVIEQYF. CDR3 nucleotide sequence: TGCGCCAGCAGCCGGGACGGGGTAATCGAGCAGTACTTC.

Only a few counts were recorded for this clonotype. This chain uses TRBV12-3 or TRBV12-4 with TRBJ2-1, with 11 nucleotides matching TRBD2. The CDR3 covers 16 residues. V was pared by 4 bases and J by 7 bases, with 9 bases of the junction left unmatched. CDR3 sequence: CASSSQASGRWNEQFF. In nucleotides, the CDR3 is TGTGCCAGCAGTTCTCAGGCTAGCGGGAGGTGGAATGAGCAGTTCTTC.

CDR3: CASSYSLGLADQGYEQYF. The DNA for the CDR3 is TGTGCCAGCAGTTACTCCCTAGGTCTCGCTGACCAGGGGTACGAGCAGTACTTC. The chain joins TRBV6-5 to TRBJ2-7; weak D call: TRBD1 (6 bases). Between the trimmed V and J ends, which lost 0 bases and 4 bases, there was a span of 22 bases. Germline assignment: CDR1 MNHEY and CDR2 SVGAGI. The CDR3 contains 18 residues.

V and J are TRBV4-3 and TRBJ2-3; D gene unclear. Germline V gene lookup returns CDR1 LGHNA and CDR2 YSLEER. The CDR3 length is 13 residues. Trimming took 1 base from V and 2 from J, leaving 4 bases between them. The CDR3 coding sequence is TGCGCCAGCAGCCAAGGGGACACAGATACGCAGTATTTT. It specifies CASSQGDTDTQYF.

This clonotype showed up just a few times. The chain employs TRBV5-1 and TRBJ2-1; TRBD2 agrees at 10 bases. CDR1 SGHRS and CDR2 YFSETQ come from the germline V gene. The CDR3 is made up of 17 amino acids. Losses at the gene ends were 0 bases for V and 4 bases for J; bases not matched to a gene: 7. The DNA for the CDR3 is TGCGCCAGCAGCTTGGGGGTGACTAGCGGGCCTTACAATGAGCAGTTCTTC. This encodes CASSLGVTSGPYNEQFF.

The table lists this clonotype with many counts. Relative to the germline gene, one junction end is altered; a read error may explain this. CDR3 region: CASSLAGVGTGELFF. The CDR3 region has the DNA TGTGCCAGCAGTTTAGCGGGAGTAGGAACCGGGGAGCTGTTTTTT. The rearrangement uses TRBV5-1 and TRBJ2-2, with 9 bases lining up with TRBD2. The CDR3 spans 15 residues. Germline V gene lookup returns CDR1 SGHRS and CDR2 YFSETQ.

V and J are TRBV11-1 and TRBJ2-1; TRBD2 aligns across 10 bases. Germline V CDR1 and CDR2: SGHAT, FQDESV (reference sequence). Trimming removed 3 bases from V and 9 bases from J; junction bases left unmatched: 11. The CDR3 contains 16 residues. This chain's CDR3 is CASSLPGLAGAGEQFF. The DNA of the CDR3 is TGTGCCAGCAGCTTGCCCGGGCTAGCGGGGGCAGGTGAGCAGTTCTTC.

V gene TRBV12-3 or TRBV12-4 combines with J gene TRBJ2-1, with D perhaps matching TRBD2 (6 bases). The CDR3 extends over 15 amino acids. Trimming removed 5 bases from V and 2 bases from J, with 13 bases in between. In DNA form, the CDR3 reads TGTGCCAGCAGTCTGTCGGGACTGGCCTACAATGAGCAGTTCTTC. Protein sequence: CASSLSGLAYNEQFF.

The CDR3 DNA sequence: TGTGCCAGCAGCTTAGTACAGATTCAGGAGACCCAGTACTTC. As protein: CASSLVQIQETQYF. This sequence joins TRBV7-9 and TRBJ2-5; D is unclear. Trimming cost V 1 base and J 5 bases, with 11 bases left between them. CDR3 size: 14 residues. Germline lookup yields CDR1 SEHNR and CDR2 FQNEAQ (reference sequence).

This clonotype appeared a few times. This chain links TRBV11-1 with TRBJ2-7; TRBD2 matches at 14 bases. Per the germline V gene, CDR1 is SGHAT and CDR2 is FQDESV (reference sequence). V lost 2 bases and J lost 5; bases outside the gene matches: 11. There are 18 residues in the CDR3. DNA of the CDR3: TGTGCCAGCAGCTTACCACCGGGACTAGCGGGAGTGGGGGACGAGCAGTACTTC. Its protein product is CASSLPPGLAGVGDEQYF.

This sequence joins TRBV7-2 and TRBJ2-3, with 11 nucleotides matching TRBD2. Germline values: CDR1 SGHTA, CDR2 FQGNSA. Trimming removed 5 bases from V and 6 bases from J; junction bases left unmatched: 4. The CDR3 runs 14 residues. CDR3 bases: TGTGCCAGCAGCACCGGGACTAGCGGTGATACGCAGTATTTT. This translates into CASSTGTSGDTQYF.